Listed here are 5 T cell receptor beta chains from one sample, sequenced in a study of T cells expressing NK-cell markers. TCRdb reprocessed the 5' RACE reads, keeping one entry per CDR3 protein, no DNA. This sample contains a few hundred thousand distinct CDR3 sequences. The sequenced sample consisted of blood T cells: a sorted CD56 or NKG2C T cell subset, CD4+ or CD8+ T cells, or bulk PBMC T cells (not recorded which). The source of these receptors is a man aged 18 to 29 in good health.

This chain uses TRBV14 with TRBJ2-1; TCRdb indicates TRBD1, and absent DNA this call remains unverified. This CDR3 spans 14 amino acids. CDR1 and CDR2 (germline): SGHDN, FVKESK. The CDR3 spells CASSQAPGTSEQFF.

V gene TRBV20-1 combines with J gene TRBJ2-1; TCRdb returns TRBD2, unconfirmable since there is no DNA. The CDR3 runs to 15 residues. CDR1 DFQATT and CDR2 SNEGSKA come from the germline V gene (reference sequence). The CDR3 region is CSASKLAGTYNEQFF.

The chain joins TRBV5-7 to TRBJ1-2. TRBV5-7 is noted as an ORF with a role that remains uncertain. CDR3 size: 15 residues. The CDR3 region is CASSLARGQNYGYTF.

This sequence joins TRBV19 and TRBJ2-3. Germline V gene sequence: CDR1 LNHDA, CDR2 SQIVND (reference sequence). This CDR3 has 11 residues. CDR3 loop: CASSITDTQYF.

The rearrangement links TRBV12-3 or TRBV12-4 to TRBJ2-3; TCRdb indicates TRBD1, and absent DNA this call remains unverified. CDR3 size: 15 residues. This CDR3 is CASSFLVGGADTQYF.